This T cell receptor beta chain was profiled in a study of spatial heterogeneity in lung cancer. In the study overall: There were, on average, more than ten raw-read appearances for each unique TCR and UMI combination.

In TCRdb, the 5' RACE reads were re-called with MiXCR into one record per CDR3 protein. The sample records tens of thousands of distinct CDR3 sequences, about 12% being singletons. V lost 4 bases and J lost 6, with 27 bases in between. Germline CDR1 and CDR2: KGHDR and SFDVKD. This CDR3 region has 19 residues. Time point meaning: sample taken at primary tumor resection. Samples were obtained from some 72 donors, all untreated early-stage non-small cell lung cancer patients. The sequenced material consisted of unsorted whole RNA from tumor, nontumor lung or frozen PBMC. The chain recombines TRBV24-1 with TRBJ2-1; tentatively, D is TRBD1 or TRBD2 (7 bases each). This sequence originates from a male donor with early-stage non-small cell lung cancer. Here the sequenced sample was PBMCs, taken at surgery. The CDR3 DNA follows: TGTGCCACCAGTGACCCCTCAGGGGGGGCCTTTCGAAATGTCAATGAGCAGTTCTTC. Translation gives CATSDPSGGAFRNVNEQFF.